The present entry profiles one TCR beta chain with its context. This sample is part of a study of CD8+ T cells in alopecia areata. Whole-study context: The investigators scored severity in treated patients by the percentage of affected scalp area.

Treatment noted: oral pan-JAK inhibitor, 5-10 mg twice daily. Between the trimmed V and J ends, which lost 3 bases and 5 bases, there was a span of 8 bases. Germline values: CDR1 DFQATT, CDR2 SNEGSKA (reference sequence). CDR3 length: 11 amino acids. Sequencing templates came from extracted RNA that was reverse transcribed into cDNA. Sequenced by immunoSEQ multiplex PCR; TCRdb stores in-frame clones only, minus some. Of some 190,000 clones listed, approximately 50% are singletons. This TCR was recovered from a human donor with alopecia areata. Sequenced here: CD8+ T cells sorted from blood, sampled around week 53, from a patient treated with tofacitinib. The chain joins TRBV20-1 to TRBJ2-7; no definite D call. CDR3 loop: CSASRSHEQYF. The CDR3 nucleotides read TGCAGTGCTAGTCGCAGTCACGAGCAGTACTTC.